This is a list of T cell receptor beta chains from one sample in a study of cytomegalovirus exposure and HLA in healthy donors. Sequencing used immunoSEQ multiplex PCR; TCRdb keeps in-frame clones, though not all of them. The profile shows around 95,000 clones, approximately 85% of them singletons. Sequencing was done on a sample of PBMCs. The origin of the receptors is a man aged 25-40 years in good health and CMV-seropositive. Both conserved end residues are part of each CDR3. Fields, in order: J gene, V gene, clone size, D gene, CDR3 length, CDR3 protein, CDR3 DNA. D genes are given only for firm matches. Some rows mark clone size as missing; the rest say once, few, many or name a class of expanded clone.

J: TRBJ2-7
V: TRBV2
size: .
D: TRBD2
length: 16
CDR3: CASSEGVSGGSYEQYF
DNA: TGTGCCAGCAGTGAAGGGGTATCGGGAGGGAGCTACGAGCAGTACTTC

J: TRBJ1-2
V: TRBV23-1
size: few
D: TRBD1
length: 12
CDR3: CASATGGRGYTF
DNA: TGCGCCAGCGCGACAGGGGGCCGTGGCTACACCTTC

J: TRBJ2-3
V: TRBV6-5
size: .
D: .
length: 14
CDR3: CASSYDGITDTQYF
DNA: TGTGCCAGCAGTTACGACGGGATAACAGATACGCAGTATTTT

J: TRBJ2-7
V: TRBV6-1
size: .
D: .
length: 12
CDR3: CASTEASYEQYF
DNA: TGTGCCAGCACAGAGGCCTCCTACGAGCAGTACTTC

J: TRBJ2-1
V: TRBV7-2
size: .
D: TRBD2
length: 18
CDR3: CASSLVRSTSGRHNEQFF
DNA: TGTGCCAGCAGCTTAGTCCGCTCGACTAGCGGGAGACACAATGAGCAGTTCTTC

J: TRBJ2-7
V: TRBV6-1
size: .
D: TRBD2
length: 16
CDR3: CASSVTPGTRLYEQYF
DNA: TGTGCCAGCAGTGTTACCCCCGGGACTAGATTATACGAGCAGTACTTC

J: TRBJ1-5
V: TRBV28
size: .
D: .
length: 16
CDR3: CASRAPDRGSHQPQHF
DNA: TGTGCCAGCAGAGCCCCGGACAGAGGGTCGCATCAGCCCCAGCATTTT

J: TRBJ2-1
V: TRBV4-2
size: .
D: TRBD2
length: 17
CDR3: CASSLGTSGSSYNEQFF
DNA: TGTGCCAGCAGCCTCGGGACTAGCGGGAGCTCCTACAATGAGCAGTTCTTC

J: TRBJ2-3
V: TRBV5-4
size: .
D: TRBD2
length: 17
CDR3: CASTTEVLAGGTDTQYF
DNA: TGTGCCAGCACCACTGAAGTCCTAGCGGGAGGCACAGATACGCAGTATTTT

J: TRBJ2-1
V: TRBV14
size: .
D: TRBD2
length: 15
CDR3: CASQGTAGVFVEQFF
DNA: TGTGCCAGCCAGGGTACTGCGGGAGTCTTCGTTGAGCAGTTCTTC

J: TRBJ1-2
V: TRBV28
size: .
D: TRBD1
length: 17
CDR3: CASSPLRQGLLGFGYTF
DNA: TGTGCCAGCAGTCCTCTACGACAGGGGCTACTGGGTTTTGGCTACACCTTC

J: TRBJ1-1
V: TRBV2
size: .
D: TRBD1
length: 14
CDR3: CASRLEGAGTEAFF
DNA: TGTGCCAGCCGTTTGGAGGGGGCGGGAACTGAAGCTTTCTTT

J: TRBJ2-7
V: TRBV27
size: .
D: .
length: 13
CDR3: CASSSPGSYEQYF
DNA: TGTGCCAGCAGTTCACCAGGGTCTTACGAGCAGTACTTC

J: TRBJ1-1
V: TRBV9
size: few
D: .
length: 14
CDR3: CASSVGPENTEAFF
DNA: TGTGCCAGCAGCGTAGGGCCAGAGAACACTGAAGCTTTCTTT

J: TRBJ1-2
V: TRBV2
size: .
D: .
length: 15
CDR3: CASSEGILANYGYTF
DNA: TGTGCCAGCAGTGAAGGCATCCTAGCTAACTATGGCTACACCTTC

J: TRBJ1-2
V: TRBV9
size: .
D: TRBD1
length: 15
CDR3: CASSVGRTGNYGYTF
DNA: TGTGCCAGCAGCGTAGGGAGGACAGGGAACTATGGCTACACCTTC

J: TRBJ1-5
V: TRBV6-1
size: .
D: .
length: 15
CDR3: CASSEAPGGGQPQHF
DNA: TGTGCCAGCAGTGAAGCACCGGGGGGGGGTCAGCCCCAGCATTTT

J: TRBJ1-6
V: TRBV4-3
size: .
D: .
length: 16
CDR3: CASSQDVARGNSPLHF
DNA: TGCGCCAGCAGCCAAGATGTGGCCAGGGGTAATTCACCCCTCCACTTT

J: TRBJ1-4
V: TRBV6-5
size: .
D: .
length: 14
CDR3: CASSYRGPPEGLFF
DNA: TGTGCCAGCAGTTACAGGGGACCACCGGAGGGGCTGTTTTTT

J: TRBJ2-1
V: TRBV4-1
size: .
D: TRBD2
length: 20
CDR3: CASSQDRVGLAGVLPNEQFF
DNA: TGCGCCAGCAGCCAAGATAGGGTGGGACTAGCGGGAGTTCTCCCAAATGAGCAGTTCTTC

J: TRBJ2-5
V: TRBV10-1
size: .
D: TRBD1
length: 13
CDR3: CASSGDRGETQYF
DNA: TGCGCCAGCAGCGGGGACAGGGGAGAGACCCAGTACTTC

J: TRBJ2-7
V: TRBV6-6
size: .
D: .
length: 16
CDR3: CASSRTQGRSAYEQYF
DNA: TGTGCCAGCAGCCGAACGCAGGGCCGATCGGCCTACGAGCAGTACTTC

J: TRBJ1-3
V: TRBV21-1
size: .
D: .
length: 16
CDR3: CASSKLRTGEGNTIYF
DNA: TGTGCCAGCAGCAAACTTCGGACAGGGGAAGGAAACACCATATATTTT

J: TRBJ2-7
V: TRBV5-1
size: .
D: TRBD1
length: 20
CDR3: CASSSPGTGGLAGRLYEQYF
DNA: TGCGCCAGCAGCTCCCCCGGGACAGGGGGCTTAGCGGGACGACTCTACGAGCAGTACTTC

J: TRBJ2-2
V: TRBV5-6
size: .
D: TRBD1
length: 15
CDR3: CASSTGQGARRELFF
DNA: TGTGCCAGCAGCACCGGACAGGGGGCGCGTCGGGAGCTGTTTTTT

J: TRBJ2-2
V: TRBV6-5
size: .
D: .
length: 15
CDR3: CASSYIGGNTGELFF
DNA: TGTGCCAGCAGTTACATCGGGGGGAACACCGGGGAGCTGTTTTTT

J: TRBJ2-7
V: TRBV27
size: .
D: TRBD2
length: 17
CDR3: CASSFRGREDRMYEQYF
DNA: TGTGCCAGCAGTTTTCGGGGGAGGGAAGATAGGATGTACGAGCAGTACTTC

J: TRBJ2-3
V: TRBV5-4
size: .
D: TRBD1
length: 15
CDR3: CASNPRDSSTDTQYF
DNA: TGTGCCAGCAACCCAAGGGACAGTTCCACAGATACGCAGTATTTT

J: TRBJ2-7
V: TRBV27
size: .
D: .
length: 11
CDR3: CASHAGYEQYF
DNA: TGTGCCAGCCACGCAGGGTACGAGCAGTACTTC

J: TRBJ1-2
V: TRBV18
size: .
D: .
length: 13
CDR3: CASSPQGEYGYTF
DNA: TGTGCCAGCTCACCACAGGGGGAGTATGGCTACACCTTC

J: TRBJ2-2
V: TRBV19
size: .
D: TRBD2
length: 16
CDR3: CASSISGRGYTGELFF
DNA: TGTGCCAGTAGTATAAGCGGGAGGGGTTACACCGGGGAGCTGTTTTTT

J: TRBJ2-5
V: TRBV5-1
size: .
D: .
length: 16
CDR3: CASSLSRTAYQETQYF
DNA: TGCGCCAGCAGCTTGTCCAGGACAGCTTATCAAGAGACCCAGTACTTC

J: TRBJ2-7
V: TRBV28
size: .
D: TRBD2
length: 15
CDR3: CASSRLAGVNYEQYF
DNA: TGTGCCAGCAGTAGACTAGCGGGAGTTAACTACGAGCAGTACTTC

J: TRBJ2-7
V: TRBV11-2
size: .
D: .
length: 15
CDR3: CASSLSPQVSYEQYF
DNA: TGTGCCAGCAGCTTATCCCCCCAGGTATCCTACGAGCAGTACTTC

J: TRBJ2-7
V: TRBV2
size: .
D: .
length: 15
CDR3: CASNRAGTASYGQYF
DNA: TGTGCCAGCAATCGGGCCGGGACTGCCTCCTACGGGCAGTACTTC

J: TRBJ1-2
V: TRBV5-1
size: .
D: TRBD1
length: 13
CDR3: CASRSGTDYGYTF
DNA: TGCGCCAGCAGATCCGGGACAGACTATGGCTACACCTTC

J: TRBJ1-2
V: TRBV6-6
size: .
D: .
length: 13
CDR3: CASSYAADYGYTF
DNA: TGTGCCAGCAGTTACGCGGCGGACTATGGCTACACCTTC

J: TRBJ1-5
V: TRBV5-5
size: .
D: .
length: 14
CDR3: CASSPTGGNQPQHF
DNA: TGTGCCAGCAGCCCCACAGGTGGCAATCAGCCCCAGCATTTT

J: TRBJ1-2
V: TRBV5-5
size: .
D: .
length: 15
CDR3: CASSDAPQSNYGYTF
DNA: TGTGCCAGCAGCGACGCTCCACAGAGCAACTATGGCTACACCTTC

J: TRBJ2-7
V: TRBV18
size: .
D: TRBD1
length: 13
CDR3: CASSSGTVYEQYF
DNA: TGTGCCAGCTCTTCGGGGACAGTTTACGAGCAGTACTTC

J: TRBJ1-5
V: TRBV6-1
size: once
D: .
length: 15
CDR3: CASSAQGRGNQPQHF
DNA: TGTGCCAGCAGTGCCCAGGGTCGCGGCAATCAGCCCCAGCATTTT

J: TRBJ1-3
V: TRBV28
size: .
D: TRBD1
length: 16
CDR3: CASSLWGQVIGNTIYF
DNA: TGTGCCAGCAGTTTATGGGGACAGGTTATTGGAAACACCATATATTTT

J: TRBJ2-1
V: TRBV18
size: .
D: TRBD1
length: 14
CDR3: CASLQGQEDNEQFF
DNA: TGTGCCAGCCTCCAGGGACAGGAGGACAATGAGCAGTTCTTC

J: TRBJ1-3
V: TRBV18
size: .
D: TRBD1
length: 16
CDR3: CASSPSTGGVGNTIYF
DNA: TGTGCCAGCTCACCATCAACAGGGGGCGTCGGAAACACCATATATTTT

J: TRBJ2-5
V: TRBV25-1
size: .
D: .
length: 15
CDR3: CASSEYIGIQETQYF
DNA: TGTGCCAGCAGTGAATATATCGGGATACAAGAGACCCAGTACTTC

J: TRBJ2-2
V: TRBV10-2
size: .
D: .
length: 14
CDR3: CASRGLLNTGELFF
DNA: TGCGCCAGCAGGGGACTCTTGAACACCGGGGAGCTGTTTTTT

J: TRBJ2-7
V: TRBV7-2
size: few
D: .
length: 13
CDR3: CASSPSGRDEQYF
DNA: TGTGCCAGCAGTCCCAGCGGGCGCGACGAGCAGTACTTC

J: TRBJ1-2
V: TRBV27
size: .
D: TRBD1
length: 14
CDR3: CASSPGQKNYGYTF
DNA: TGTGCCAGCAGTCCGGGACAGAAGAACTATGGCTACACCTTC